The next 9 T cell receptor beta chains were all read from a single sample in a study of T cell repertoires in cytomegalovirus infection. MiXCR was run by TCRdb on the reads, yielding one entry per CDR3 protein. Of roughly 500,000 distinct CDR3 sequences detected, about 33% appear once; the ten largest clones hold roughly a sixth. These receptors are not linked to any known antigen. The specimen comprised cultured PBMCs, sampled from culture after CMV antigen stimulation. The origin of the receptors is a human donor in good health (CMV status not recorded). Some clones in this sample may be carry-over from other donors' samples.

The sample holds a few counts of this clonotype. This rearrangement joins TRBV6-6 to TRBJ2-4; 9 nucleotides agree with TRBD1. The CDR3 extends over 16 amino acids. The junction had 5 bases not matched to a gene; V was cut back by 5 bases and J by 0 bases. The V gene's germline CDR1 is MNHNY and CDR2 SVGAGI (reference sequence). CDR3 nucleotides: TGTGCCAGCAGTCAGGGACAGGGAATAGCCAAAAACATTCAGTACTTC. This gives the protein CASSQGQGIAKNIQYF.

The rearrangement links TRBV19 to TRBJ1-4; D may be TRBD1 (5 bases). V was cut by 9 bases and J by 4 bases, with 18 bases left in between. The CDR3 sequence is 15 residues long. CDR1 and CDR2 from the germline V gene are LNHDA and SQIVND (reference sequence). This chain's CDR3 is CARIPVGGINEKLFF. The CDR3 coding sequence is TGTGCCAGAATCCCCGTGGGGGGGATTAATGAAAAACTGTTTTTT.

The chain is built from TRBV7-9 and TRBJ1-1, with a tentative D call TRBD1 (6 bases). The V end lost 3 bases, the J end lost 11 bases, and 19 bases lay between the germline ends. Germline V lookup: CDR1 SEHNR, CDR2 FQNEAQ (reference sequence). This CDR3 spans 14 amino acids. CDR3 protein: CASSLDNRVRRAFF. Here the CDR3 DNA reads TGTGCCAGCAGCTTGGACAACAGGGTACGGCGGGCTTTCTTT.

Regarding this clonotype: This clone may be a read error of a much larger clone one base away. No conserved phenylalanine or tryptophan is present at the end of the CDR3, so a read error is the likely explanation. V usage is TRBV19 and J usage is TRBJ1-2; D remains ambiguous. The CDR3 runs 15 residues. Germline loops: CDR1 LNHDA, CDR2 SQIVND (reference sequence). Trimming stripped 4 bases from V and 2 bases from J, with 14 bases between. CDR3 DNA sequence: TGTGCCAGTAGTACCACAACCGGTGCGAACTATGGCTACACCGTC. Amino acid sequence: CASSTTTGANYGYTV.

This clonotype was seen a handful of times. The gene calls are TRBV15 and TRBJ2-2; 7 positions agree with TRBD1. The CDR3 is made up of 15 amino acids. The junction had 4 bases not matched to a gene; V was cut back by 0 bases and J by 6 bases. The germline V gene has CDR1 LNHNV and CDR2 YYDKDF (reference sequence). In DNA form, the CDR3 reads TGTGCCACCAGCAGAGACCGACAGGGCCCCGGGGAGCTGTTTTTT. Encoded protein: CATSRDRQGPGELFF.

CDR3 sequence (DNA): TGTGCCACCTCTACTAGCGCGGGGGATGAGCAGTTCTTC. It is translated as CATSTSAGDEQFF. The chain links TRBV11-2 to TRBJ2-1, with 7 nucleotides matching TRBD2. The germline CDR1 and CDR2 sequences are SGHAT and FQNNGV. V lost 10 bases to trimming and J lost 8 bases; unmatched junction nucleotides: 11. The CDR3 is made up of 13 amino acids. Complete variable domain (other parts from reference TRBV11-2 and TRBJ2-1): EAGVAQSPRYKIIEKRQSVAFWCNPISGHATLYWYQQILGQGPKLLIQFQNNGVVDDSQLPKDRFSAERLKGVDSTLKIQPAKLEDSAVYLCATSTSAGDEQFFGPGTRLTVL.

This clonotype was seen more than once but under ten times. The J gene is TRBJ1-6, the V gene TRBV6-1, with unresolved D. This CDR3 contains 14 residues. Germline V gene lookup returns CDR1 MNHNS and CDR2 SASEGT. With 3 bases removed from V and 9 bases from J, the gap between germline ends came to 12 bases. DNA for the CDR3: TGTGCCAGCAGTGAGAACAGCGGTATTTCACCCCTCCACTTT. Protein: CASSENSGISPLHF.

The V and J genes are TRBV11-3 and TRBJ2-4, with D uncertain. Germline CDR1 SGHNT, CDR2 YENEEA. CDR3 length: 16 residues. V lost 4 bases, J lost 9 bases, and 22 bases lay in between. The CDR3 here is CASSSRTLRPGPIQYF. In nucleotides, the CDR3 is TGTGCCAGCAGCTCTCGAACCCTACGACCCGGCCCCATTCAGTACTTC.

This clonotype was observed a few times. This chain connects TRBV2 to TRBJ2-7; possible D gene TRBD2, 6 bases. There are 14 residues in the CDR3. Looked up from germline, CDR1 is SNHLY and CDR2 is FYNNEI. Deletions cut 7 bases from V and 2 bases from J, with 15 bases between. CDR3 in amino acids: CASTKALAPYEQYV. The CDR3 DNA reads as TGTGCCAGCACGAAGGCCCTAGCGCCCTACGAGCAGTACGTC.